This TCR beta chain derives from a study of blood T cells in healthy people across ages. The CDR3 totals 13 residues. Germline lookup yields CDR1 LNHNV and CDR2 YYDKDF (reference sequence). Trimming took 9 bases from V and 5 from J, leaving 17 bases between them. Using a J-beta primer mix together with a sample-barcoded 5' primer, a second PCR was run for roughly 7 to 11 cycles. MiXCR, applied by TCRdb to the 5' RACE reads, yields one record per CDR3 protein. The data show 1,500,000 or so distinct CDR3 sequences, with 42% seen just once and about 4% held by the top ten. The source material was blood. The sequence was collected from a young woman in good health. This chain connects TRBV15 to TRBJ2-7; no definite D call. CDR3 in amino acids: CATGYELADEQYF. The CDR3 DNA follows: TGTGCCACAGGGTATGAGTTGGCCGACGAGCAGTACTTC.